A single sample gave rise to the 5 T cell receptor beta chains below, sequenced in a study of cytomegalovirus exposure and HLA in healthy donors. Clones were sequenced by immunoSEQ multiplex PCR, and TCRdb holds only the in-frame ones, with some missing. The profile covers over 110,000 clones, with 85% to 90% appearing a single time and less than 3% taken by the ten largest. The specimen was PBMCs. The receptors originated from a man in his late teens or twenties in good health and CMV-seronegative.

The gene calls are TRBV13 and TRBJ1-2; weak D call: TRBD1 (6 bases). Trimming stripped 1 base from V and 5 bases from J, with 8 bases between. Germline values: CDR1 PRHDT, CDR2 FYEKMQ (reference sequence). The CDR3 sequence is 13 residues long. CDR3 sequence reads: CASSLVTGYGYTF. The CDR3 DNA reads TGTGCCAGCAGCTTAGTCACAGGGTATGGCTACACCTTC.

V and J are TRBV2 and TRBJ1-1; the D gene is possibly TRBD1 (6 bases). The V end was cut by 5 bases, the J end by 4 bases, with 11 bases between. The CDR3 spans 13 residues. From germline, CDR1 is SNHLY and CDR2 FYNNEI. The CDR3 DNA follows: TGTGCCAGCAGTTCTCAGGGGTCCACTGAAGCTTTCTTT. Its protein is CASSSQGSTEAFF.

The CDR3 here is CASSVGRDRGTDTQYF. The DNA for the CDR3 is TGTGCCAGCAGCGTCGGGCGGGACAGGGGAACAGATACGCAGTATTTT. This rearrangement joins TRBV5-5 to TRBJ2-3; TRBD1 matches at 10 bases. Looked up from germline, CDR1 is SGHKS and CDR2 is YYEKEE (reference sequence). The CDR3 extends over 16 amino acids. V shed 4 bases, J shed 3 bases, and the junction held 8 bases outside the gene matches.

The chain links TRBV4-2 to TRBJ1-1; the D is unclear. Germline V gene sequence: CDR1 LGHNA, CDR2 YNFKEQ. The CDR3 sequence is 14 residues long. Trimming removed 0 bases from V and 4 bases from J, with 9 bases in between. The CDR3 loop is CASSQDRRSTEAFF. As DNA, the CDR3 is TGTGCCAGCAGCCAAGATAGGAGGAGCACTGAAGCTTTCTTT.

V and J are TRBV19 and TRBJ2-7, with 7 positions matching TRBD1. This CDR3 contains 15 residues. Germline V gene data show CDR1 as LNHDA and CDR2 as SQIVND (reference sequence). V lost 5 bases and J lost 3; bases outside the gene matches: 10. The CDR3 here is CASSGQAIEFYEQYF. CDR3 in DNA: TGTGCCAGTAGTGGACAGGCCATCGAATTCTACGAGCAGTACTTC.